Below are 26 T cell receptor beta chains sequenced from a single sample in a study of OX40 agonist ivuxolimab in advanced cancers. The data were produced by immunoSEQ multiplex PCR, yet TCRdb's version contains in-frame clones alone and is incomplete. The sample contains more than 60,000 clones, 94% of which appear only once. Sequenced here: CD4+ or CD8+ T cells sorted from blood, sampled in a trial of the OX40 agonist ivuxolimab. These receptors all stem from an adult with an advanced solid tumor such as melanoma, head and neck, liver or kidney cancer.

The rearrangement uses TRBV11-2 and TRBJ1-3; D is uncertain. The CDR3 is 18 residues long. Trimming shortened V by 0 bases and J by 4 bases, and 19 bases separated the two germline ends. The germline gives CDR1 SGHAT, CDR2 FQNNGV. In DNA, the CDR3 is TGTGCCAGCAGCTTAGACCTTTTTGGAGCTCGACCGGGAAACACCATATATTTT. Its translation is CASSLDLFGARPGNTIYF.

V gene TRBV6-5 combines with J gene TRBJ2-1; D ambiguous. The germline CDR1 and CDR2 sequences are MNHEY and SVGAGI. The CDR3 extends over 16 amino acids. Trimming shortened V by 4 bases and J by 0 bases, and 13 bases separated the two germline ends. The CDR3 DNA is TGTGCCAGCAGTTCCGATTCTTTAAACTCCTACAATGAGCAGTTCTTC. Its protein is CASSSDSLNSYNEQFF.

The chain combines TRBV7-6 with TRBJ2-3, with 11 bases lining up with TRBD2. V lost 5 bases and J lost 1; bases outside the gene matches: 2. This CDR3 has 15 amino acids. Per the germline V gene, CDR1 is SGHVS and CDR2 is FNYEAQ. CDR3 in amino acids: CASSAGLAGTDTQYF. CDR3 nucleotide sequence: TGTGCCAGCAGCGCGGGACTAGCGGGCACAGATACGCAGTATTTT.

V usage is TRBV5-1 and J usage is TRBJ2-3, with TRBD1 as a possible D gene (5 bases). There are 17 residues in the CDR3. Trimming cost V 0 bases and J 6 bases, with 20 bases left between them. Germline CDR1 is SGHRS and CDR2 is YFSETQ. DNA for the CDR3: TGCGCCAGCAGCTTGGAATGGACATCATTATCGGCTGATACGCAGTATTTT. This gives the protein CASSLEWTSLSADTQYF.

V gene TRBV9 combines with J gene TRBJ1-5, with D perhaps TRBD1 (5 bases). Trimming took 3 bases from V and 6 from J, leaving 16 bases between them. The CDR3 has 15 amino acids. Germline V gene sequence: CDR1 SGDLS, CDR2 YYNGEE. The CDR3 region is CASSAGGGVGQPQHF. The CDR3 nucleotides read TGTGCCAGCAGCGCCGGGGGTGGGGTTGGTCAGCCCCAGCATTTT.

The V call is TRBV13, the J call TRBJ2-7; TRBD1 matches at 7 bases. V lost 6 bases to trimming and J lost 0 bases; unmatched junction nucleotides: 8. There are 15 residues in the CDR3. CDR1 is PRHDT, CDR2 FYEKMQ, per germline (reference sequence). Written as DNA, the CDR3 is TGTGCCAGCAGTTCCGGGACAGTAAGCTCCTACGAGCAGTACTTC. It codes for CASSSGTVSSYEQYF.

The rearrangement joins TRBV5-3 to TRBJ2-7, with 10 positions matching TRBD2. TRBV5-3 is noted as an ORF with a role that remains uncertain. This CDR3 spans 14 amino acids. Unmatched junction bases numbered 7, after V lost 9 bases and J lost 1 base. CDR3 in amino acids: CATQTSGLSYEQYF. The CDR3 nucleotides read TGTGCCACCCAGACTAGCGGGCTTTCCTACGAGCAGTACTTC.

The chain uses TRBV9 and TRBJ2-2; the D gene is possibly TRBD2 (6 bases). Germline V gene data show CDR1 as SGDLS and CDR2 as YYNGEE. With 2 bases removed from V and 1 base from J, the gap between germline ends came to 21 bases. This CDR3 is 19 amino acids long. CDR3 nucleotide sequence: TGTGCCAGCAGCGTGAGGAAAGGCCGGGAGAATCGGAACACCGGGGAGCTGTTTTTT. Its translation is CASSVRKGRENRNTGELFF.

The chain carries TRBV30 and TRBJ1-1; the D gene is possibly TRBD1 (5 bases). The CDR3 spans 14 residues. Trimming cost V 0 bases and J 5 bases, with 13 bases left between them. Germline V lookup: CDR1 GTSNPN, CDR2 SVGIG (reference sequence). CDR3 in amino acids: CAWSVGAGGTEAFF. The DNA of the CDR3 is TGTGCCTGGAGTGTAGGGGCAGGTGGGACTGAAGCTTTCTTT.

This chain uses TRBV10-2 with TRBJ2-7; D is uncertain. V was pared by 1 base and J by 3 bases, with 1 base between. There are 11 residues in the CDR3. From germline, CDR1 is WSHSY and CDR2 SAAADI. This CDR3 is CASSEFYEQYF. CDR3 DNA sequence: TGCGCCAGCAGTGAGTTCTACGAGCAGTACTTC.

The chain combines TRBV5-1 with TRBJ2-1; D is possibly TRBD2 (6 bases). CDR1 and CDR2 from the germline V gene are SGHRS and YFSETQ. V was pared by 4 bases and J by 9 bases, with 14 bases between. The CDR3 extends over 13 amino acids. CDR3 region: CASSPKRVGEQFF. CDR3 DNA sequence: TGCGCCAGCAGCCCAAAGCGGGTCGGTGAGCAGTTCTTC.

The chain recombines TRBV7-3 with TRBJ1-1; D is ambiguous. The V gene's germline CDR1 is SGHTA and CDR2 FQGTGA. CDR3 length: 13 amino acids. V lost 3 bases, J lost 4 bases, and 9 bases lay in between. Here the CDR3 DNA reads TGTGCCAGCAGCTTCTCGGACCTCACTGAAGCTTTCTTT. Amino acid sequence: CASSFSDLTEAFF.

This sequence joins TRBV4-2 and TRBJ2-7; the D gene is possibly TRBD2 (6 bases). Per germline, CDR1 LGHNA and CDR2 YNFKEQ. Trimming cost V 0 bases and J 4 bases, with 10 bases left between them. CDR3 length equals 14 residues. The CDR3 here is CASSQERGLYEQYF. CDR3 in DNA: TGTGCCAGCAGCCAAGAGCGGGGTCTTTACGAGCAGTACTTC.

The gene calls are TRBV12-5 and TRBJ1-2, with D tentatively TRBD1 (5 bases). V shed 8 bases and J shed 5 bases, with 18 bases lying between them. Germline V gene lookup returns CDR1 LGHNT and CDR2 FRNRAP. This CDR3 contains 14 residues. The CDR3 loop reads CASLGDFAGYGYTF. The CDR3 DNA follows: TGTGCTAGTCTCGGGGACTTTGCGGGGTATGGCTACACCTTC.

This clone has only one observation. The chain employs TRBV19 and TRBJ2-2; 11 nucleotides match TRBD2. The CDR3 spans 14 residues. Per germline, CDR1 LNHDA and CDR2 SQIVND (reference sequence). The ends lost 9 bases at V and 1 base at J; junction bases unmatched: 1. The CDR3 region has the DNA TGTGCCAGCGGGACTAGCGGGAACACCGGGGAGCTGTTTTTT. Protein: CASGTSGNTGELFF.

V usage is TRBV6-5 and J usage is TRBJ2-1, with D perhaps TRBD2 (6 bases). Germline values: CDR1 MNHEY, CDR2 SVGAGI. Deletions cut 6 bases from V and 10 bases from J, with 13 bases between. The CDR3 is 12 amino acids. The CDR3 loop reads CASSLSGVEQFF. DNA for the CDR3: TGTGCCAGCAGCCTTAGCGGAGTCGAGCAGTTCTTC.

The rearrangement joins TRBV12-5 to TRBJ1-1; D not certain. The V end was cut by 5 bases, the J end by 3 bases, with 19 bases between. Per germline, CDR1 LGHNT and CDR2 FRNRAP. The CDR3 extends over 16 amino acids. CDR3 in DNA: TGTGCTAGTGGTCGCACGATTAGCGGTCAACACACTGAAGCTTTCTTT. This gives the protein CASGRTISGQHTEAFF. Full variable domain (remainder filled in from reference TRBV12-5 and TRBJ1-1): DARVTQTPRHKVTEMGQEVTMRCQPILGHNTVFWYRQTMMQGLELLAYFRNRAPLDDSGMPKDRFSAEMPDATLATLKIQPSEPRDSAVYFCASGRTISGQHTEAFFGQGTRLTVV.

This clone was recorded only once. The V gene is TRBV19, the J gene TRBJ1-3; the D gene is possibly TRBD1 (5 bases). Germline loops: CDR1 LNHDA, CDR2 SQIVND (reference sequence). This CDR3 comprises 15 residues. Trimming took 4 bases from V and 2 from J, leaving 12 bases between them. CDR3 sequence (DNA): TGTGCCAGTAGTACCGGGGGAGTTACTGGAAACACCATATATTTT. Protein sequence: CASSTGGVTGNTIYF.

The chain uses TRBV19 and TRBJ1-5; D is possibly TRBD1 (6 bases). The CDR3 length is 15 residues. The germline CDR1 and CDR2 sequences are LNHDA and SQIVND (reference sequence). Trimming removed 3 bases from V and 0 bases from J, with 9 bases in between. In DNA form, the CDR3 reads TGTGCCAGTAGTATCAGGGGTTTTAGCAATCAGCCCCAGCATTTT. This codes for CASSIRGFSNQPQHF.

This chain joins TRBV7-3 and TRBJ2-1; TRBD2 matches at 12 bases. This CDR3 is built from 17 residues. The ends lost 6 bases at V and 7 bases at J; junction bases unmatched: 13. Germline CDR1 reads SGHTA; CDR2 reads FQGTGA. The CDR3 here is CASSLSTTSGRGNEQFF. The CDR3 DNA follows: TGTGCCAGCAGTTTGAGTACGACTAGCGGGAGAGGAAATGAGCAGTTCTTC.

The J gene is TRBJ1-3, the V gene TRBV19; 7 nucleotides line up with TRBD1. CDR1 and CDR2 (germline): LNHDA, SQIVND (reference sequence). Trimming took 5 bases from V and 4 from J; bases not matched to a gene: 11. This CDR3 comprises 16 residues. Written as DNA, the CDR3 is TGTGCCAGTAGTCCCCGGATAACAGGGGTCGGAAACACCATATATTTT. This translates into CASSPRITGVGNTIYF.

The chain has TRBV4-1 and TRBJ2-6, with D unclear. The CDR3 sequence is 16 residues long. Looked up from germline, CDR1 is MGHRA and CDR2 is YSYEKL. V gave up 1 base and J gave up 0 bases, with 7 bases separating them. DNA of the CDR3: TGCGCCAGCAGCCAAGGGATCGACTCTGGGGCCAACGTCCTGACTTTC. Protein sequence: CASSQGIDSGANVLTF.

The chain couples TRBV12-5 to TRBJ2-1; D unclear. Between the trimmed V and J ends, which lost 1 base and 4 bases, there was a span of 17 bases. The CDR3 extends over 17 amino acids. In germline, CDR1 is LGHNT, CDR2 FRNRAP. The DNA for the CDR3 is TGTGCTAGTGGTTTGGCCATTGTGACGACCGTATACAATGAGCAGTTCTTC. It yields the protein CASGLAIVTTVYNEQFF.

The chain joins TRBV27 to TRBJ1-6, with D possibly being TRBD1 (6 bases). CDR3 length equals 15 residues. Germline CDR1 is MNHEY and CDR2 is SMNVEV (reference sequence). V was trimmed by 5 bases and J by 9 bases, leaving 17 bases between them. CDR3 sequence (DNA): TGTGCCAGCAGTCCGGAACAGGGCGCCAGTTCACCCCTCCACTTT. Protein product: CASSPEQGASSPLHF.

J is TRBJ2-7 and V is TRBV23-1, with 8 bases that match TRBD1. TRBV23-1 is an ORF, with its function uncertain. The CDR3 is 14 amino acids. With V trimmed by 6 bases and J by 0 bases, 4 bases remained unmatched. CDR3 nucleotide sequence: TGCGCCAGCAGCCTGGGACAGGCCTCCTACGAGCAGTACTTC. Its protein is CASSLGQASYEQYF.

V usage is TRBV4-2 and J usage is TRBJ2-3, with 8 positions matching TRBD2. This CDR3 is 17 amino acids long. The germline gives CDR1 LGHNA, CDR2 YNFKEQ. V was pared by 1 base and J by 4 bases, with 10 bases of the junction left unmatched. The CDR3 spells CASSQVPGLGLSDTQYF. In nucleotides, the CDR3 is TGTGCCAGCAGCCAAGTCCCGGGACTAGGTTTATCAGATACGCAGTATTTT.